One sample yielded the 6 T cell receptor beta chains listed below, sequenced in a study of shared clonotypes between healthy human individuals. The table came from immunoSEQ multiplex PCR; TCRdb's copy has only in-frame clones and leaves some out. Here the sample spans under 1,100,000 clones, around 78% being singletons. The sample comprised memory CD4+ T cells from PBMCs. Subset: CD45RA-negative fraction. These receptors all come from a man aged 18 to 30 in good health. Some clones in this sample may be carry-over from other donors' samples.

The rearrangement links TRBV28 to TRBJ2-7; 11 nucleotides line up with TRBD2. This CDR3 is built from 15 residues. Germline CDR1 reads MDHEN; CDR2 reads SYDVKM. J gave up 3 bases and V 4 bases, and 5 bases lay outside the gene matches. CDR3 coding DNA: TGTGCCAGCAGTTACCCGACTAGCGGGATCTACGAGCAGTACTTC. This sequence encodes CASSYPTSGIYEQYF.

The J gene is TRBJ1-1, the V gene TRBV28; D call uncertain. The germline V and J ends were trimmed by 7 bases and 5 bases, with 11 bases remaining between them. This CDR3 contains 12 residues. Germline V gene data show CDR1 as MDHEN and CDR2 as SYDVKM. The CDR3 reads CASTIGRTEAFF. CDR3 nucleotide sequence: TGTGCCAGCACGATAGGAAGAACTGAAGCTTTCTTT. Based on the CDR3 plus reference TRBV28 and TRBJ1-1, the full variable domain is DVKVTQSSRYLVKRTGEKVFLECVQDMDHENMFWYRQDPGLGLRLIYFSYDVKMKEKGDIPEGYSVSREKKERFSLILESASTNQTSMYLCASTIGRTEAFFGQGTRLTVV.

The chain has TRBV11-2 and TRBJ1-2; possible D gene TRBD1, 5 bases. Germline V gene data show CDR1 as SGHAT and CDR2 as FQNNGV. Trimming took 5 bases from V and 8 from J, leaving 12 bases between them. The CDR3 loop spans 12 amino acids. The CDR3 nucleotides are TGTGCCAGCAGCGGCAGGGCGGCCGGCTACACCTTC. Protein sequence: CASSGRAAGYTF. The full variable domain, with the rest looked up from reference TRBV11-2 and TRBJ1-2, is EAGVAQSPRYKIIEKRQSVAFWCNPISGHATLYWYQQILGQGPKLLIQFQNNGVVDDSQLPKDRFSAERLKGVDSTLKIQPAKLEDSAVYLCASSGRAAGYTFGSGTRLTVV.

The gene calls are TRBV4-2 and TRBJ2-2; 10 nucleotides agree with TRBD2. CDR3 length: 15 amino acids. CDR1 is LGHNA, CDR2 YNFKEQ, per germline. V shed 5 bases, J shed 7 bases, and the junction held 7 bases outside the gene matches. The DNA for the CDR3 is TGTGCCAGCAGCTCCGGGACTAGCGCTATCGGGGAGCTGTTTTTT. It translates to CASSSGTSAIGELFF.

The J gene is TRBJ2-1, the V gene TRBV9; TRBD1 aligns across 8 bases. Germline V gene lookup returns CDR1 SGDLS and CDR2 YYNGEE. J lost 4 bases, V lost 3 bases, and 6 bases had no gene match. This CDR3 has 15 residues. The CDR3 DNA is TGTGCCAGCAGCGCCCGGGACAGGTCTTACAATGAGCAGTTCTTC. Translation: CASSARDRSYNEQFF.

This clone was counted a single time. The chain recombines TRBV18 with TRBJ1-4, with D uncertain. Per the germline V gene, CDR1 is KGHSH and CDR2 is LQKENI. V dropped 3 bases and J dropped 7 bases, with 15 bases sitting between them. CDR3 length: 15 amino acids. The DNA of the CDR3 is TGTGCCAGCTCACCGGGGAGTGTAGAAAGTGAAAAACTGTTTTTT. It yields the protein CASSPGSVESEKLFF.